This TCR beta chain came from a study of Graves' ophthalmopathy and Graves' hyperthyroidism. Overall study results and limits: Most thyroid clonotypes with frequency above 0.001 were detected in blood too.

A remark on this clonotype: Its antigen is currently unknown.

Moderate-to-severe activity, CAS at least 3, NOSPECS at least 4 and duration under 3 months characterized donors with ophthalmopathy. The PBMCs were taken from 10 ml of fresh peripheral blood. The authors amplified TCR beta CDR3 regions from RNA transcripts. The first-round RT-PCR employed HTBI primers together with the Qiagen OneStep RT-PCR kit. A multiplex PCR was then performed as the second round. TCRdb recomputed calls from the multiplex PCR reads with MiXCR, one row per CDR3 protein. The table shows about 700,000 distinct CDR3 sequences, with roughly 39% occurring only once. The CDR3 covers 13 residues. Trimming left V 4 bases short and J 8 bases short, with 11 bases between. Germline V gene sequence: CDR1 SNHLY, CDR2 FYNNEI.

The sequence was obtained from an adult man with Graves' ophthalmopathy. J is TRBJ1-4 and V is TRBV2; weak D call: TRBD1 (6 bases). Sequencing input: peripheral blood. The CDR3 reads CASSARGGEKLFF. The CDR3 nucleotides are TGTGCCAGCAGTGCTAGAGGGGGGGAAAAACTGTTTTTT.